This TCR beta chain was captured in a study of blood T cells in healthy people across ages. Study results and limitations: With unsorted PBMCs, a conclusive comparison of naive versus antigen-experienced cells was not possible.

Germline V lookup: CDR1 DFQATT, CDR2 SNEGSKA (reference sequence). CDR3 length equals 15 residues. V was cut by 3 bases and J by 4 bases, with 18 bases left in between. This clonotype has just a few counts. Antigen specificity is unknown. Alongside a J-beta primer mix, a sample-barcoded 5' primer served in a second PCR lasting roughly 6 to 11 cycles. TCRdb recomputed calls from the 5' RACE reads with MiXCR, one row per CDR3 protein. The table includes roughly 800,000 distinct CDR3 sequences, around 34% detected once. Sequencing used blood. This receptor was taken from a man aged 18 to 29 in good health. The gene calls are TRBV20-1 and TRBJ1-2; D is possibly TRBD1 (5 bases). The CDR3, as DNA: TGCAGTGCTAGGAGGTTCTCGGGGGTAGGCTATGGCTACACCTTC. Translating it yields CSARRFSGVGYGYTF.